Below, one TCR beta chain is given with its context. Antigen: not known. At one end the junction does not follow the germline gene, possibly because of a read error. The record originates from a study of T-cell memory formation after mild COVID-19. Study as a whole: Largely, TCR clusters stayed within a single donor. Broader study findings: Some clones that responded were present in memory (sampled pre-infection), which suggests cross-reactive memory joined.

Germline V gene sequence: CDR1 DFQATT, CDR2 SNEGSKA (reference sequence). This CDR3 contains 16 residues. 5'RACE with constant-segment primers built TCRalpha and TCRbeta cDNA libraries with UMIs. MiXCR, applied by TCRdb to the 5' RACE reads, yields one record per CDR3 protein. The data hold 300,000 to 350,000 distinct CDR3 sequences, with 14% observed a single time. The sequenced sample was PBMCs or a T cell subset sorted from them (not recorded which). The sequence came from a man aged 18 to 29 who had mild COVID-19 (a few samples of this study predate the infection). Cell type and time point are not known. This rearrangement joins TRBV20-1 to TRBJ2-3; perhaps TRBD2 as D (7 bases). CDR3 DNA: TGCAGTGCTCGAGACCACGGGGGGCCGGTTGGAGATACGCAGTATTTT. This gives the protein CSARDHGGPVGDTQYF.